In its sample, the clone carrying this T cell receptor (beta chain) ranks as medium-sized (0.01 to 0.1%). What it binds is not known. Via MiXCR, TCRdb re-called the 5' RACE reads, giving one row per CDR3 protein. Of thousands of distinct CDR3 sequences listed, approximately 11% were seen once; the top ten hold 10% to 15%. This CDR3 has 15 residues. The V end lost 1 base, the J end lost 0 bases, and 9 bases lay between the germline ends. CDR1 MNHNS and CDR2 SASEGT come from the germline V gene. The sample comes from a study of spatial heterogeneity in lung cancer. Across the whole study: For tumor regions, TCR transcript counts showed a strong correlation with a T cell module score derived from matched bulk RNA-seq. Points from the study as a whole: Tumoral mutation counts were tracked by counts of expanded intratumoral alpha and beta TCRs. Alpha chains reached an estimated coverage of roughly 7% of tumor T cells, and beta chains approximately 12%.

Time point noted: sample taken at primary tumor resection. The chain recombines TRBV6-1 with TRBJ2-5; TRBD1 or TRBD2 may be the D gene (5 bases each). The sequence was obtained from a male donor with early-stage non-small cell lung cancer. This specimen consisted of lung tumor tissue, obtained at surgery. CDR3 DNA: TGTGCCAGCAGTGAAGGGGGGACGGACCAAGAGACCCAGTACTTC. This gives the protein CASSEGGTDQETQYF.